The clone carrying this T cell receptor (beta chain) was seen only a few times. The target antigen is unknown. The sample is drawn from a study of T cells after yellow fever vaccination. Study overall: Some fractions had low cell numbers, and these were prepared with SMART-Seq v4 Ultra Low Input.

V dropped 3 bases and J dropped 5; count of bases not matched to a gene: 20. The CDR3 has 19 residues. The V gene's germline CDR1 is KGHSH and CDR2 LQKENI. Synthesis of TCR cDNA relied on 5'RACE template switching, which attached a universal primer site and UMIs. TCRdb passed the 5' RACE reads through MiXCR, listing each CDR3 protein once. There are 300,000 to 400,000 distinct CDR3 sequences in the sample; roughly 8% occur only once, and approximately 15% lies in the top ten. Study-wide results and caveats: Most clones from primary vaccination resurfaced after the booster (around 97% CD4, 88% CD8). Researchers noted that a small share of clonotypes showed up in both CD4 and CD8 compartments.

The input for sequencing was PBMCs, taken roughly 47 days after the first yellow fever vaccination. This receptor was identified in a young man who received the YFV17D yellow fever vaccine. This rearrangement joins TRBV18 to TRBJ2-5; TRBD1 matches at 8 bases. This chain's CDR3 is CASSPPFGERQGQRETQYF. The CDR3 bases are TGTGCCAGCTCACCCCCATTTGGAGAAAGACAGGGGCAACGGGAGACCCAGTACTTC. Based on the CDR3 plus reference TRBV18 and TRBJ2-5, the full variable domain is NAGVMQNPRHLVRRRGQEARLRCSPMKGHSHVYWYRQLPEEGLKFMVYLQKENIIDESGMPKERFSAEFPKEGPSILRIQQVVRGDSAAYFCASSPPFGERQGQRETQYFGPGTRLLVL.